The 25 T cell receptor beta chains presented below share a single source sample, sequenced in a study of T cell responses to AZD1222 COVID-19 vaccine (dated by TCRdb to the early 2020s). The protocol used for the library was the immunoSEQ multiplex PCR assay. TCRdb holds this immuneACCESS table with in-frame rearrangements only. Some clones are missing; in checked studies, unresolved V genes explain under half, and the rest has no known cause. In all, the sample holds roughly 160,000 clones, and 85% to 90% of those were seen once. Of the sample, around 5.2% is held by the ten largest clones. This sample's time point label indicates: baseline before first vaccination. The sequences come from peripheral blood, collected on day 0 of AZD1222 vaccination. Source of these receptors: an adult in good health.

The chain employs TRBV3-1 (or the pseudogene TRBV3-2) and TRBJ2-7; D may correspond to TRBD1 or TRBD2 (5 bases each). CDR1 and CDR2 (germline): LGHDT, YNNKEL (reference sequence). The CDR3 loop spans 17 amino acids. Trimming took off 8 bases at V and 2 bases at J, with 25 bases between the two ends. The CDR3 loop is CASALGNGVGLPYEQYF. The DNA for the CDR3 is TGTGCCAGCGCTCTCGGCAACGGGGTGGGGCTACCCTACGAGCAGTACTTC.

The chain couples TRBV2 to TRBJ2-7; 8 bases are a match to TRBD1. The V gene end was trimmed by 1 base and the J gene end by 3 bases; junction bases not matched to a gene: 8. The CDR3 runs 16 residues. Germline CDR1 is SNHLY and CDR2 is FYNNEI. DNA of the CDR3: TGTGCCAGCAGTGAAGGATTAGGACAGGGCGACTACGAGCAGTACTTC. Its translation is CASSEGLGQGDYEQYF.

The chain has TRBV7-9 and TRBJ1-2; a possible D gene is TRBD1 (5 bases). V gave up 3 bases and J gave up 3 bases, with 8 bases separating them. The CDR3 extends over 13 amino acids. Per the germline V gene, CDR1 is SEHNR and CDR2 is FQNEAQ (reference sequence). Here the CDR3 reads CASSFRQYYGYTF. CDR3 bases: TGTGCCAGCAGCTTTCGACAGTACTATGGCTACACCTTC.

In its sample, this clone was seen once. The CDR3 DNA follows: TGTGCCAGCAGCGTAGTAGCGGGAGTCGCTAATGAGCAGTTCTTC. Amino acids: CASSVVAGVANEQFF. The chain has TRBV9 and TRBJ2-1, with 9 bases matching TRBD2. The CDR3 loop spans 15 amino acids. CDR1 and CDR2 (germline): SGDLS, YYNGEE. V shed 0 bases and J 7 bases; nucleotides not matched to a gene: 5. Using reference TRBV9 and TRBJ2-1 for the parts outside the CDR3, the full variable domain is DSGVTQTPKHLITATGQRVTLRCSPRSGDLSVYWYQQSLDQGLQFLIQYYNGEERAKGNILERFSAQQFPDLHSELNLSSLELGDSALYFCASSVVAGVANEQFFGPGTRLTVL.

This chain connects TRBV28 to TRBJ1-5, with a tentative D call TRBD1 (6 bases). V was clipped by 5 bases and J by 7 bases, with 18 bases between them. The CDR3 has 15 amino acids. Germline V gives CDR1 MDHEN, CDR2 SYDVKM. This CDR3 is CASSPVQGRKQPQHF. In DNA form, the CDR3 reads TGTGCCAGCAGTCCGGTACAGGGAAGAAAACAGCCCCAGCATTTT.

This chain joins TRBV18 and TRBJ2-5; D remains unclear. V dropped 5 bases and J dropped 5 bases, with 9 bases sitting between them. Germline CDR1 is KGHSH and CDR2 is LQKENI. This CDR3 has 12 residues. CDR3 nucleotide sequence: TGTGCCAGCTCAAGCTCCCCGGAGACCCAGTACTTC. It translates to CASSSSPETQYF.

The V and J genes are TRBV5-1 and TRBJ2-7, with 12 bases aligning to TRBD2. The CDR3 runs to 19 residues. Germline CDR1 is SGHRS and CDR2 is YFSETQ. J lost 3 bases, V lost 2 bases, and 15 bases had no gene match. CDR3 sequence (DNA): TGCGCCAGCAGCTTAAGGCCTAGCGGGAGGGCCACTCTCTTCTACGAGCAGTACTTC. Amino acids: CASSLRPSGRATLFYEQYF.

The chain combines TRBV5-4 with TRBJ2-3; a possible D gene is TRBD2 (6 bases). V was clipped by 3 bases and J by 3 bases, with 14 bases between them. The germline V gene has CDR1 SGHNT and CDR2 YYREEE (reference sequence). The CDR3 is 15 residues long. The CDR3 DNA reads as TGTGCCAGCAGCTACTTCACGGGAGCAACAGATACGCAGTATTTT. This gives the protein CASSYFTGATDTQYF.

The J gene is TRBJ2-1, the V gene TRBV28; 8 positions agree with TRBD2. Germline V CDR1 and CDR2: MDHEN, SYDVKM. The ends lost 5 bases at V and 12 bases at J; junction bases unmatched: 18. The CDR3 is 16 amino acids. The CDR3 sequence is CASSATGGGGRSGQFF. The CDR3 DNA follows: TGTGCCAGCAGTGCCACCGGTGGAGGCGGGAGGAGTGGGCAGTTCTTC.

This chain joins TRBV6-1 and TRBJ1-2; D is uncertain. The CDR3 is made up of 13 amino acids. CDR1 is MNHNS, CDR2 SASEGT, per germline. Trimming removed 3 bases from V and 5 bases from J, with 10 bases in between. The CDR3, as DNA: TGTGCCAGCAGTGAGGTGAATGTGTATGGCTACACCTTC. Its protein product is CASSEVNVYGYTF.

This rearrangement joins TRBV11-1 to TRBJ2-1; D not certain. Between the trimmed V and J ends, which lost 3 bases and 0 bases, there was a span of 9 bases. This CDR3 has 15 amino acids. The germline gives CDR1 SGHAT, CDR2 FQDESV (reference sequence). The CDR3 DNA follows: TGTGCCAGCAGCTTTGGTCATTACTCCTACAATGAGCAGTTCTTC. Its translation: CASSFGHYSYNEQFF.

V is TRBV19 and J is TRBJ1-1; D is uncertain. This CDR3 comprises 13 residues. V dropped 7 bases and J dropped 5 bases, with 14 bases sitting between them. Per germline, CDR1 LNHDA and CDR2 SQIVND (reference sequence). This CDR3 reads CASTTRWRTEAFF. In DNA, the CDR3 is TGTGCCAGTACCACCCGGTGGCGAACTGAAGCTTTCTTT.

V is TRBV6-5 and J is TRBJ1-1; D might be TRBD1 (5 bases). V was shortened by 0 bases and J by 5 bases, with 16 bases between the two germline ends. The CDR3 consists of 16 residues. CDR1 and CDR2 from the germline V gene are MNHEY and SVGAGI. In DNA form, the CDR3 reads TGTGCCAGCAGTTACTCGAGTGGGCCCGGGGGGACTGAAGCTTTCTTT. Amino acid sequence: CASSYSSGPGGTEAFF.

The rearrangement links TRBV10-3 to TRBJ2-1; 7 bases agree with TRBD2. Looked up from germline, CDR1 is ENHRY and CDR2 is SYGVKD. Trimming removed 8 bases from V and 8 bases from J; junction bases left unmatched: 12. This CDR3 has 14 residues. CDR3 DNA: TGTGCCATCCAAGATCCCCGGGGGGTCGATGAGCAGTTCTTC. This codes for CAIQDPRGVDEQFF.

The chain recombines TRBV9 with TRBJ1-2; 10 nucleotides line up with TRBD1. The CDR3 contains 15 residues. The ends lost 4 bases at V and 4 bases at J; junction bases unmatched: 7. Germline assignment: CDR1 SGDLS and CDR2 YYNGEE. CDR3 region: CASSPSGTGVYGYTF. The CDR3 bases are TGTGCCAGCAGCCCGTCCGGGACAGGGGTCTATGGCTACACCTTC.

The chain employs TRBV18 and TRBJ1-4; 9 bases agree with TRBD1. The CDR3 has 22 residues. Germline CDR1 KGHSH, CDR2 LQKENI. V lost 4 bases to trimming and J lost 0 bases; unmatched junction nucleotides: 21. The CDR3 reads CASSLRRPDRGNNFATNEKLFF. In nucleotides, the CDR3 is TGTGCCAGCTCACTAAGGAGACCGGACAGGGGCAACAACTTTGCAACTAATGAAAAACTGTTTTTT.

V usage is TRBV9 and J usage is TRBJ2-7; D remains ambiguous. Trimming removed 2 bases from V and 3 bases from J, with 12 bases in between. This CDR3 is 14 amino acids long. CDR1 is SGDLS and CDR2 is YYNGEE in the germline V gene. In DNA, the CDR3 is TGTGCCAGCAGCGTCAGATCCGGAAACTACGAGCAGTACTTC. Protein: CASSVRSGNYEQYF.

The J gene is TRBJ1-5, the V gene TRBV19; D uncertain. The CDR3 length is 13 residues. CDR1 is LNHDA, CDR2 SQIVND, per germline (reference sequence). The ends were cut back, 9 bases at V and 3 bases at J, with 12 bases in the middle. The CDR3 nucleotides are TGTGCCAGCCGGTGGGCCCACAATCAGCCCCAGCATTTT. Translated: CASRWAHNQPQHF.

Note on this clone: Distinct nucleotide sequences in the sample also encode this CDR3. V gene TRBV28 combines with J gene TRBJ2-5; perhaps TRBD2 as D (6 bases). The CDR3 is 13 amino acids. V was pared by 3 bases and J by 2 bases, with 7 bases between. The V gene's germline CDR1 is MDHEN and CDR2 SYDVKM. The CDR3 protein is CASSLGGQETQYF. As DNA, the CDR3 is TGTGCCAGCAGTTTGGGAGGTCAAGAGACCCAGTACTTC.

The CDR3 is CASSLQQSTEAFF. Here the CDR3 DNA reads TGTGCCAGCAGCTTACAGCAGAGCACTGAAGCTTTCTTT. V gene TRBV7-9 combines with J gene TRBJ1-1, with unresolved D. The germline CDR1 and CDR2 sequences are SEHNR and FQNEAQ (reference sequence). Between the trimmed V and J ends, which lost 2 bases and 4 bases, there was a span of 8 bases. CDR3 length: 13 residues.

This clone was recorded once. The chain uses TRBV29-1 and TRBJ1-2; D perhaps matches TRBD1 (6 bases). This CDR3 is 12 amino acids long. Germline-derived CDR1 and CDR2 are SQVTM and ANQGSEA. V dropped 6 bases and J dropped 3 bases, with 11 bases sitting between them. Written as DNA, the CDR3 is TGCAGCGTGGGGACATCTGACTATGGCTACACCTTC. This gives the protein CSVGTSDYGYTF. Full variable domain (remainder filled in from reference TRBV29-1 and TRBJ1-2): SAVISQKPSRDICQRGTSLTIQCQVDSQVTMMFWYRQQPGQSLTLIATANQGSEATYESGFVIDKFPISRPNLTFSTLTVSNMSPEDSSIYLCSVGTSDYGYTFGSGTRLTVV.

The sample holds many counts of this clone. The chain carries TRBV4-2 and TRBJ1-2, with TRBD1 matching 9 bases. V shed 0 bases and J 1 base; nucleotides not matched to a gene: 6. The CDR3 consists of 17 residues. Germline CDR1 and CDR2: LGHNA and YNFKEQ. CDR3 loop: CASSQDQGQGLNYGYTF. CDR3 coding DNA: TGTGCCAGCAGCCAAGATCAGGGACAGGGCCTTAACTATGGCTACACCTTC.

This sequence joins TRBV19 and TRBJ1-6, with D uncertain. CDR1 LNHDA and CDR2 SQIVND come from the germline V gene (reference sequence). The CDR3 runs 16 residues. V lost 5 bases and J 10 bases, leaving 21 bases between the germline ends. In DNA, the CDR3 is TGTGCCAGTAGTCCGTACCCCCAAGAACCGGGCTCACCCCTCCACTTT. It codes for CASSPYPQEPGSPLHF.

The sample holds one count of this clone. Other DNA variants within this sample encode the same CDR3. This chain links TRBV24-1 with TRBJ1-2; 7 positions agree with TRBD1. This CDR3 has 14 amino acids. J gave up 2 bases and V 4 bases, and 3 bases lay outside the gene matches. Germline CDR1 and CDR2: KGHDR and SFDVKD. CDR3 bases: TGTGCCACCAGTGACCGGACAGGCAACTATGGCTACACCTTC. Amino acids: CATSDRTGNYGYTF.

The J gene is TRBJ1-5, the V gene TRBV30, with D hard to call. The CDR3 sequence is 14 residues long. The germline gives CDR1 GTSNPN, CDR2 SVGIG (reference sequence). Trimming pared 1 base from V and 1 base from J, leaving 8 bases between. The DNA of the CDR3 is TGTGCCTGGAGTGCGAAGGGAAGCAATCAGCCCCAGCATTTT. As protein: CAWSAKGSNQPQHF.